The entry that follows covers one TCR beta chain sequence. Its antigen is currently not known. The read ends 3 residues shy of where the CDR3 ends; the end is completed using the germline J gene. This entry is derived from a study of Tregs in tolerant kidney transplant recipients (dated by TCRdb to the late 2010s). Some background on the complete study: Before combined kidney and bone marrow transplantation, this study identified donor-specific regulatory T cells using TCRbeta sequencing and then followed those same cells after transplant. The investigation overall reported the following: Biological reproducibility was not examined directly, but technical replication error appeared to be minimal. The most biologically relevant and donor-specific TCRbeta repertoire appeared to be identified by expanding Tregs with activated donor B cells. In tolerant patients, donor-specific Tregs expanded more than Tregs overall, which suggests antigen-driven rather than nonspecific expansion. Because only a small number of patients were included, the study had limitations, and the results will need to be validated in larger populations as well as under other immunosuppression protocols. For some patients, the PCR primers changed as time went on, which meant samples from those patients could not be compared with one another at the nucleotide level.

The transplants used related donors along with nonmyeloablative bone marrow transplantation, and in the human trials mixed chimerism was transient. Unstimulated Tregs (CD4+CD25+CD127-), CD4+ non-Tregs (CD4+CD25-), CD4 and CD8 cells were FACS-sorted from thawed PBMCs. The patients were a handful of recipients of combined kidney and bone marrow transplants from the ITN036ST trial, and samples were available only for these trial subjects. Healthy control blood was processed to PBMCs with a Ficoll density gradient and then cryopreserved, whereas patient PBMCs were collected both before and after transplant. V is cut back by 6 bases and J by 3 bases, with 9 bases in the junction unmatched. The CDR3, from cysteine to phenylalanine, totals 15 residues. The CDR3 was read in part: 36 bases, with the frame set at base 1. CDR1 SNHLY and CDR2 FYNNEI were looked up in the germline V gene. For TCRbeta CDR3 sequencing, genomic DNA was extracted from sorted cells using the QIAGEN DNeasy Blood and Tissue Kit. Through immunoSEQ, high-throughput TCRbeta CDR3 sequencing was done commercially, including PCR amplification with internal controls and bias correction. As for the authors' bioinformatics: A unique productive TCRbeta sequence was defined by the CDR3 nucleotide sequence when primers matched, and otherwise by the CDR3 amino acid sequence together with the Vbeta and Jbeta genes. To correct for sorting error, sequences found in more than one sorted population at a frequency ratio of 2:1 or less were discarded, and the remaining shared sequences were assigned to the population with the higher frequency. A sequence was defined as donor-reactive if the sequence was expanded at least 5-fold in CFSE-low cells compared with unstimulated cells and had a frequency of at least 0.01% in CFSE-low cells. Repertoire divergence was quantified by Jensen-Shannon divergence using the top 100 TCRbeta sequences ranked by frequency. For samples with multiple sequencing runs, sorting error was corrected in each run separately before the runs were combined. TCRdb stores this immuneACCESS table with in-frame sequences only. Part of the clones is absent; in the studies checked, under half of the shortfall reflects unresolved V genes, and no reason is known for the rest. V, J and clone size derive from that table, while D and trimming were established from the DNA sequence. The sample table holds around 32,000 clones. Of the sample, approximately 1.7% is held by the ten largest clones.

This sample comprised CD4+ T cells from blood (PBMCs), obtained 24 months after the transplant. This sequence was found in a human patient who received a combined kidney and bone marrow transplant. Some T cells may originate with the graft donor following a transplant. This sequence uses TRBV2 and TRBJ2-7; TRBD1 lines up with 9 middle nucleotides. The CDR3 loop reads CASRGGQGLHYEQYF. The CDR3 bases that were read are TGTGCCAGCAGAGGGGGACAGGGACTCCACTACGAG.